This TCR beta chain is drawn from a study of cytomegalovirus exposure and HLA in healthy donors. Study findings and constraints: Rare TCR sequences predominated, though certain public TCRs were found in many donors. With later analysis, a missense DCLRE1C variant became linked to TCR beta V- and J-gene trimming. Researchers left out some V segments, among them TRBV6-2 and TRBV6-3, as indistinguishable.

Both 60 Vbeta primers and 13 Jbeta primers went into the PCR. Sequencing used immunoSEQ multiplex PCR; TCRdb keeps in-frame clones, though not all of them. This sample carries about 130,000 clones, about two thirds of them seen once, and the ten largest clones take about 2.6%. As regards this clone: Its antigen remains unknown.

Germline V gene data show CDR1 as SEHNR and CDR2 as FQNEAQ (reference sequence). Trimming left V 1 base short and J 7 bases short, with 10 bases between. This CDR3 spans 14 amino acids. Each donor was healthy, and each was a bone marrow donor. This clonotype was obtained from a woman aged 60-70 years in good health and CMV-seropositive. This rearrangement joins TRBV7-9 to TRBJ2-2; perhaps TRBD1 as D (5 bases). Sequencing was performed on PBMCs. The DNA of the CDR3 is TGTGCCAGCAGCTTAGTCGGACACATCGGGGAGCTGTTTTTT. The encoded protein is CASSLVGHIGELFF.